This T cell receptor beta chain was obtained from a study of blood T cell repertoires in COVID-19. Study background: PBMCs, B-cell-depleted T cells, or T cells were the source of the cDNA or gDNA that made up the material.

This clone was counted a few times. With V trimmed by 5 bases and J by 5 bases, 6 bases remained unmatched. Germline assignment: CDR1 SNHLY and CDR2 FYNNEI. This CDR3 is built from 14 residues. Original methodology: The authors estimated nucleated cell counts from reference gene primer amplification. Method: immunoSEQ multiplex PCR; TCRdb's copy keeps in-frame clones and lacks some. V and J calls plus clone size are reproduced from that table; the DNA served to infer D and trimming. Of 90,000 to 150,000 clones in the sample, around 77% were seen once. The specimen sequenced was peripheral blood. This chain uses TRBV2 with TRBJ1-1, with 9 bases fitting TRBD1. This receptor was taken from a human donor in a cohort sampled during active COVID-19. The CDR3 bases are TGTGCCAGCAGTCCGGACAGGGGCAGTACTGAAGCTTTCTTT. Amino acids: CASSPDRGSTEAFF.